The next 18 T cell receptor beta chains were all read from a single sample in a study of Graves' ophthalmopathy and Graves' hyperthyroidism. Beta-chain TCR CDR3 regions were amplified from RNA transcripts. Second-round multiplex PCR followed a first-round RT-PCR using HTBI primers. TCRdb used MiXCR to reprocess the multiplex PCR reads, holding one entry per CDR3 protein. The data show 580,000 or so distinct CDR3 sequences, roughly 39% seen once. Source material: peripheral blood or thyroid tissue (not recorded which). Receptors were obtained from an adult man with Graves' hyperthyroidism.

This clonotype turned up a few times. The chain links TRBV7-9 to TRBJ2-7; 12 positions agree with TRBD1. There are 15 residues in the CDR3. J gave up 4 bases and V 3 bases, and 4 bases lay outside the gene matches. Germline V gene data show CDR1 as SEHNR and CDR2 as FQNEAQ (reference sequence). For the CDR3, the DNA is TGTGCCAGCAGCTTCCGGGACAGGGGGCGGTACGAGCAGTACTTC. This gives the protein CASSFRDRGRYEQYF.

This clonotype occurred many times. The chain combines TRBV11-3 with TRBJ2-7; TRBD1 matches 8 bases. The trim removed 2 bases at V and 3 bases at J, leaving 6 bases unmatched. CDR3 size: 15 residues. Germline values: CDR1 SGHNT, CDR2 YENEEA. The CDR3 DNA reads as TGTGCCAGCAGCTTACAGGGGGCGAACAACTACGAGCAGTACTTC. Its protein product is CASSLQGANNYEQYF.

The V call is TRBV27, the J call TRBJ2-5; perhaps TRBD2 as D (6 bases). Trimming removed 5 bases at V and 1 base at J, with 14 bases between. The CDR3 is 15 amino acids. In germline, CDR1 is MNHEY, CDR2 SMNVEV (reference sequence). The CDR3 DNA sequence: TGTGCCAGCAGTAAATCGGGACTCCCCCAAGAGACCCAGTACTTC. Its protein product is CASSKSGLPQETQYF.

This clonotype has only a few counts. The chain recombines TRBV11-3 with TRBJ2-5; 8 bases agree with TRBD2. Germline CDR1 and CDR2: SGHNT and YENEEA. Trimming at V came to 0 bases and at J to 5 bases, leaving 11 bases not matched to a gene. The CDR3 length is 17 residues. CDR3 in DNA: TGTGCCAGCAGCTTAGATCCCCCAGCGGGAGTAGGTGAGACCCAGTACTTC. This translates into CASSLDPPAGVGETQYF. Full variable domain (rest looked up from reference TRBV11-3 and TRBJ2-5): EAGVVQSPRYKIIEKKQPVAFWCNPISGHNTLYWYLQNLGQGPELLIRYENEEAVDDSQLPKDRFSAERLKGVDSTLKIQPAELGDSAVYLCASSLDPPAGVGETQYFGPGTRLLVL.

This clonotype was observed a single time. A clone one base away is much larger, so this may be a read error. The conserved final phenylalanine or tryptophan is absent from the CDR3, which likely points to a read error. This rearrangement joins TRBV7-9 to TRBJ1-6, with D possibly being TRBD1 (6 bases). The CDR3 spans 13 residues. Germline V gives CDR1 SEHNR, CDR2 FQNEAQ (reference sequence). V lost 11 bases, J lost 10 bases, and 18 bases lay in between. The CDR3: CAWETGTGSPLHL. CDR3 sequence (DNA): TGTGCCTGGGAAACAGGGACTGGATCACCCCTCCACCTT.

This chain uses TRBV7-3 with TRBJ2-3; 8 nucleotides agree with TRBD1. CDR3 length equals 14 residues. V trimming: 2 bases; J trimming: 6 bases; junction bases outside the gene matches: 4. The germline gives CDR1 SGHTA, CDR2 FQGTGA. CDR3 DNA sequence: TGTGCCAGCAGCTTAGGGAGGACAGGGGATACGCAGTATTTT. Amino acid sequence: CASSLGRTGDTQYF.

This clonotype was found a few times. V gene TRBV9 combines with J gene TRBJ1-5, with D maybe TRBD1 (6 bases). CDR1 and CDR2 (germline): SGDLS, YYNGEE. Trimming left V 4 bases short and J 6 bases short, with 14 bases between. The CDR3 has 14 residues. The CDR3 loop is CASSQRQDTQPQHF. The CDR3 DNA sequence: TGTGCCAGCAGCCAACGACAGGATACTCAGCCCCAGCATTTT.

Ten or more counts support this clonotype. The chain carries TRBV12-3 or TRBV12-4 and TRBJ2-7; 8 bases fit TRBD1. Trimming cost V 1 base and J 2 bases; bases outside gene matches: 4. CDR3 length: 15 amino acids. CDR3 sequence (DNA): TGTGCCAGCAGTTTAGATGAACAGGGGGCCTACGAGCAGTACTTC. As protein: CASSLDEQGAYEQYF.

In regard to this clonotype: The junction departs from the called germline gene at one end, perhaps through a read error. V gene TRBV10-3 combines with J gene TRBJ2-2; the match to TRBD2 covers 10 bases. The length of the CDR3 is 12 residues. The germline CDR1 and CDR2 sequences are ENHRY and SYGVKD. CDR3 sequence (DNA): TGTGCCAGCAGTGCATTAGCGGGGGGGCTGTTTTTT. Translated, it gives CASSALAGGLFF.

This clonotype occurred a few times. The V and J genes are TRBV24-1 and TRBJ2-3, with D uncertain. Trimming shortened V by 2 bases and J by 1 base, and 9 bases separated the two germline ends. The CDR3 is 15 amino acids. Germline values: CDR1 KGHDR, CDR2 SFDVKD. CDR3 sequence (DNA): TGTGCCACCAGTGATTACCAGTCCGGCACAGATACGCAGTATTTT. It codes for CATSDYQSGTDTQYF.

This clonotype was counted at least ten times. This chain joins TRBV10-3 and TRBJ1-2; TRBD1 agrees at 7 bases. The CDR3 spans 13 residues. The trim removed 6 bases at V and 7 bases at J, leaving 8 bases unmatched. The germline V gene encodes CDR1 ENHRY and CDR2 SYGVKD. The CDR3 loop reads CAIRDNRGSGYTF. Written as DNA, the CDR3 is TGTGCCATCAGGGATAACAGGGGCTCTGGCTACACCTTC.

The chain combines TRBV29-1 with TRBJ2-5, with D uncertain. From germline, CDR1 is SQVTM and CDR2 ANQGSEA. This CDR3 has 13 residues. Trimming stripped 4 bases from V and 9 bases from J, with 18 bases between. The CDR3 reads CSVGGSGGEAQYF. As DNA, the CDR3 is TGCAGCGTTGGCGGATCCGGCGGCGAGGCCCAGTACTTC.

This clonotype was seen only a few times. The V call is TRBV20-1, the J call TRBJ2-7; 14 bases match TRBD2. Per the germline V gene, CDR1 is DFQATT and CDR2 is SNEGSKA (reference sequence). This CDR3 is built from 18 residues. The V and J ends lost 2 bases and 5 bases, in that order; junction bases with no gene match: 14. The CDR3 region has the DNA TGCAGTGCTAGAAGTCCGGGACTAGCGGGAGAGGCTCCTGACGAGCAGTACTTC. Residues: CSARSPGLAGEAPDEQYF.

As for this clonotype: A much larger clone differs by one base, so this may be a read error. This chain connects TRBV5-1 to TRBJ2-7; 7 bases align to TRBD2. V lost 7 bases, J lost 6 bases, and 10 bases stayed unmatched. The CDR3 covers 13 residues. CDR1 is SGHRS and CDR2 is YFSETQ in the germline V gene. The CDR3 bases are TGCGCCAGCGGCGGGTGGACGGGAGGCGAGCAGTACTTC. This gives the protein CASGGWTGGEQYF.

The table lists this clonotype with many counts. The genes are TRBV20-1 and TRBJ2-7; TRBD1 is a possible D gene (5 bases). The CDR3 spans 14 residues. Germline values: CDR1 DFQATT, CDR2 SNEGSKA (reference sequence). Deletions cut 0 bases from V and 0 bases from J, with 9 bases between. DNA of the CDR3: TGCAGTGCTAGAGAGTCAGGGATCTCCTACGAGCAGTACTTC. It specifies CSARESGISYEQYF.

The gene calls are TRBV13 and TRBJ1-4, with TRBD1 matching over 7 bases. There are 17 residues in the CDR3. Trimming took 4 bases from V and 4 from J; bases not matched to a gene: 12. From germline, CDR1 is PRHDT and CDR2 FYEKMQ (reference sequence). DNA of the CDR3: TGTGCCAGCAGCTCCGGCGCCACAGGGGTTTATAATGAAAAACTGTTTTTT. Protein product: CASSSGATGVYNEKLFF.

The chain has TRBV7-2 and TRBJ2-7; D possibly matches TRBD1 or TRBD2 (5 bases each). The V end lost 5 bases, the J end lost 0 bases, and 14 bases lay between the germline ends. The CDR3 is made up of 15 amino acids. In germline, CDR1 is SGHTA, CDR2 FQGNSA. The CDR3 loop reads CASSLTAGTSYEQYF. DNA of the CDR3: TGTGCCAGCAGCCTAACCGCCGGGACCTCCTACGAGCAGTACTTC.

This clonotype showed up many times. This sequence joins TRBV20-1 and TRBJ2-5; TRBD1 might be the D (6 bases). This CDR3 region has 14 residues. The V gene's germline CDR1 is DFQATT and CDR2 SNEGSKA (reference sequence). V was pared by 3 bases and J by 3 bases, with 14 bases between. CDR3 bases: TGCAGTGCTAGGGAGGACAGCCATAAAGAGACCCAGTACTTC. Translation gives CSAREDSHKETQYF.